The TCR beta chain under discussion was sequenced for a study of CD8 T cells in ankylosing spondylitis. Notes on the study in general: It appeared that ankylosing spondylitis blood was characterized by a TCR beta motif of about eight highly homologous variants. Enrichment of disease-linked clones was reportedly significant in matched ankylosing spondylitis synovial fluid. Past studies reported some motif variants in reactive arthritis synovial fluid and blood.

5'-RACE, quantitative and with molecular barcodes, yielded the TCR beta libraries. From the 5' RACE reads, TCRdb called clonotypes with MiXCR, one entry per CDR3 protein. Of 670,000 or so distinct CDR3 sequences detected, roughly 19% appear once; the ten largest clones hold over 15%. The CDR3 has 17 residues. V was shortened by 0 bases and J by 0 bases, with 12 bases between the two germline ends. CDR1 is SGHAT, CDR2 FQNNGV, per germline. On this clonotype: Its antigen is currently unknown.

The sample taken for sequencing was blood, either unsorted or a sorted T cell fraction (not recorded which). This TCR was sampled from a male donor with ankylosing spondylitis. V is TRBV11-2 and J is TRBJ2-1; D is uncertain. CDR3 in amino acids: CASSLDRPPSSYNEQFF. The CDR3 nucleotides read TGTGCCAGCAGCTTAGATCGGCCTCCAAGCTCCTACAATGAGCAGTTCTTC. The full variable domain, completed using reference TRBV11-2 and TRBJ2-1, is EAGVAQSPRYKIIEKRQSVAFWCNPISGHATLYWYQQILGQGPKLLIQFQNNGVVDDSQLPKDRFSAERLKGVDSTLKIQPAKLEDSAVYLCASSLDRPPSSYNEQFFGPGTRLTVL.